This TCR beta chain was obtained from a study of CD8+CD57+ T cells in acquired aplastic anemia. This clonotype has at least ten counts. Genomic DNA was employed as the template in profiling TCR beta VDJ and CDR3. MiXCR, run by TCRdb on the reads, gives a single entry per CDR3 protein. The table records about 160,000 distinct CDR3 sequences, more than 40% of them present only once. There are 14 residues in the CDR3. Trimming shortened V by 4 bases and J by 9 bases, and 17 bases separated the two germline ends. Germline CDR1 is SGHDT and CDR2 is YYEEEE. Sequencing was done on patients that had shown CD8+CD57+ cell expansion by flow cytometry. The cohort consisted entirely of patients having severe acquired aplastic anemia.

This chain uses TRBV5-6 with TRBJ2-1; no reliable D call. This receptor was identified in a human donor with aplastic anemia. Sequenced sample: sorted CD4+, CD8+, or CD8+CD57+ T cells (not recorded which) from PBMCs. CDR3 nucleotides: TGTGCCAGCAGCCACGAGACTGCGACGGTTGAGCAGTTCTTC. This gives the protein CASSHETATVEQFF.